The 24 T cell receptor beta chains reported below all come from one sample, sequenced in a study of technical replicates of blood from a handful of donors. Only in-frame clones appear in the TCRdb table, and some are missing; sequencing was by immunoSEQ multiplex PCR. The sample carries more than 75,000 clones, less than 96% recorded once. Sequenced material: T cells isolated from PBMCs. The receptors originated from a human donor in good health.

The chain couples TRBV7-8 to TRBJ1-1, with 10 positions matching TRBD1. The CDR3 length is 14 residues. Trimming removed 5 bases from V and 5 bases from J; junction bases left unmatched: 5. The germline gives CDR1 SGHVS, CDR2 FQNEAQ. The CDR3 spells CASSLRTGGTEAFF. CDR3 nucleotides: TGTGCCAGCAGCCTAAGGACAGGGGGTACTGAAGCTTTCTTT.

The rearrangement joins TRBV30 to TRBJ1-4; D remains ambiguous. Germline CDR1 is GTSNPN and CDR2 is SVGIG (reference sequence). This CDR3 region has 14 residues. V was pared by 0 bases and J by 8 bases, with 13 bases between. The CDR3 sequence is CAWSVGGSGEKLFF. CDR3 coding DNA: TGTGCCTGGAGTGTCGGAGGCTCGGGCGAAAAACTGTTTTTT.

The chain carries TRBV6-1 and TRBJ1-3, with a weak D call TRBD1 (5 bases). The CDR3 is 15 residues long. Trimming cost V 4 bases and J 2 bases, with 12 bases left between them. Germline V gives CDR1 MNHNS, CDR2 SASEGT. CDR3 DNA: TGTGCCAGCAGTGCTGACAGATCGGCTGGAAACACCATATATTTT. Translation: CASSADRSAGNTIYF.

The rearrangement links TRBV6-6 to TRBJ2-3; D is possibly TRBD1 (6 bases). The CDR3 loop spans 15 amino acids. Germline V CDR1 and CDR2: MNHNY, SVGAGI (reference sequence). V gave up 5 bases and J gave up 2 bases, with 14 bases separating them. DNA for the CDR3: TGTGCCAGCAGTAGCTACAGGGCCGCCACAGATACGCAGTATTTT. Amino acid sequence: CASSSYRAATDTQYF.

The CDR3 here is CASSLAEDFSYEQYF. CDR3 sequence (DNA): TGTGCCAGCAGCTTGGCCGAGGACTTCTCCTACGAGCAGTACTTC. The chain joins TRBV5-6 to TRBJ2-7, with D possibly being TRBD2 (5 bases). Germline V CDR1 and CDR2: SGHDT, YYEEEE. The CDR3 has 15 residues. Deletions cut 0 bases from V and 0 bases from J, with 10 bases between. Using reference TRBV5-6 and TRBJ2-7 for the parts outside the CDR3, the full variable domain is DAGVTQSPTHLIKTRGQQVTLRCSPKSGHDTVSWYQQALGQGPQFIFQYYEEEERQRGNFPDRFSGHQFPNYSSELNVNALLLGDSALYLCASSLAEDFSYEQYFGPGTRLTVT.

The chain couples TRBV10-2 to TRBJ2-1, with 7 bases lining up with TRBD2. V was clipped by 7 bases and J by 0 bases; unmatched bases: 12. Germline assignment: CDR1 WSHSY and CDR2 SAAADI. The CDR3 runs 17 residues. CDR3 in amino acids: CASIKEAGAHSYNEQFF. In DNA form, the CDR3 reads TGCGCCAGCATCAAGGAGGCGGGAGCGCACTCCTACAATGAGCAGTTCTTC.

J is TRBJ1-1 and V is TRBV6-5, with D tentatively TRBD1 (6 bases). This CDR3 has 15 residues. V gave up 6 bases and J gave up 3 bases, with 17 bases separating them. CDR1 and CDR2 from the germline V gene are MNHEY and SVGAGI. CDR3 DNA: TGTGCCAGCAGATTTAAAGGAGAGGGGGACACTGAAGCTTTCTTT. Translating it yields CASRFKGEGDTEAFF.

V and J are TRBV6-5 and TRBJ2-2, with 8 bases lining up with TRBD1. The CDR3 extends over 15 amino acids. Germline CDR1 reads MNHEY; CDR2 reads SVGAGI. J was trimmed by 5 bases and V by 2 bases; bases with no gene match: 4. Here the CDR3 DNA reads TGTGCCAGCAGTTACGACCAGGGGGCAACCGGGGAGCTGTTTTTT. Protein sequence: CASSYDQGATGELFF.

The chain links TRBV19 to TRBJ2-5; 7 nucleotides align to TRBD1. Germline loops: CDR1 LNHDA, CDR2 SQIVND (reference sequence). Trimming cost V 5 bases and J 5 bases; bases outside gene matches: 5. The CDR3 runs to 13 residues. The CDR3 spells CASSGDRWETQYF. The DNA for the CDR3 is TGTGCCAGTAGTGGGGACAGATGGGAGACCCAGTACTTC. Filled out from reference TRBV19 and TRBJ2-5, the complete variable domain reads DGGITQSPKYLFRKEGQNVTLSCEQNLNHDAMYWYRQDPGQGLRLIYYSQIVNDFQKGDIAEGYSVSREKKESFPLTVTSAQKNPTAFYLCASSGDRWETQYFGPGTRLLVL.

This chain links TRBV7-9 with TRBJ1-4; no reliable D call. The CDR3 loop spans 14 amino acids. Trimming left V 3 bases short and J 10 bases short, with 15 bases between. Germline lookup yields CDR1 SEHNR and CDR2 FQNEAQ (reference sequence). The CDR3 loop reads CASSFSFLPGKLFF. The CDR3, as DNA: TGTGCCAGCAGCTTTTCCTTCCTGCCGGGAAAACTGTTTTTT.

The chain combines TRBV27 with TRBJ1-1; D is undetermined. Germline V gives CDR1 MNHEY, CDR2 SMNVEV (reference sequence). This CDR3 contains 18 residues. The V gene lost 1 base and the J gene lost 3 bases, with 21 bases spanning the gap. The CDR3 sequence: CASSLFGGSSTWDTEAFF. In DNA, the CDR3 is TGTGCCAGCAGTTTATTTGGAGGCAGCTCCACCTGGGACACTGAAGCTTTCTTT.

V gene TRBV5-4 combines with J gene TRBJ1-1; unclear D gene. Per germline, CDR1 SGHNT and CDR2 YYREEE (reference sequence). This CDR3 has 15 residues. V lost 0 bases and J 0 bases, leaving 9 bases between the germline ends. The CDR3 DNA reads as TGTGCCAGCAGCTTGGGACAAGCCATGAACACTGAAGCTTTCTTT. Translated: CASSLGQAMNTEAFF. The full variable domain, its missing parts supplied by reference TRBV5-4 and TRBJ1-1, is ETGVTQSPTHLIKTRGQQVTLRCSSQSGHNTVSWYQQALGQGPQFIFQYYREEENGRGNFPPRFSGLQFPNYSSELNVNALELDDSALYLCASSLGQAMNTEAFFGQGTRLTVV.

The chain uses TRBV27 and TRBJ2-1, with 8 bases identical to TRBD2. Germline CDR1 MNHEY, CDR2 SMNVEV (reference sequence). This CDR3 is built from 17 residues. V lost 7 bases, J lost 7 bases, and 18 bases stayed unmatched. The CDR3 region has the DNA TGTGCCAGCATCCCGTTTGTTAGCGGGACCTTAAGGAATGAGCAGTTCTTC. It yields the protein CASIPFVSGTLRNEQFF.

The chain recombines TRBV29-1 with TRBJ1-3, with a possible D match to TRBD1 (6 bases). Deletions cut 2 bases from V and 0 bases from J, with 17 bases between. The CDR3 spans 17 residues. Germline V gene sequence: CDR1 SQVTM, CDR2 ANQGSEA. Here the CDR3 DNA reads TGCAGCGTTGAAATATCGGAACAGGGCCTCTCTGGAAACACCATATATTTT. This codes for CSVEISEQGLSGNTIYF.

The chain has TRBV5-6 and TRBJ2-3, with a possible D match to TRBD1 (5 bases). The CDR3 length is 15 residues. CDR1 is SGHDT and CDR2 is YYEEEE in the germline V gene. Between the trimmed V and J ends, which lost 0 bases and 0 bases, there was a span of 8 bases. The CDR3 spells CASSLGQLSTDTQYF. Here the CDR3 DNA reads TGTGCCAGCAGCTTGGGACAGCTCAGCACAGATACGCAGTATTTT. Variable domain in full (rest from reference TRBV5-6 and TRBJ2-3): DAGVTQSPTHLIKTRGQQVTLRCSPKSGHDTVSWYQQALGQGPQFIFQYYEEEERQRGNFPDRFSGHQFPNYSSELNVNALLLGDSALYLCASSLGQLSTDTQYFGPGTRLTVL.

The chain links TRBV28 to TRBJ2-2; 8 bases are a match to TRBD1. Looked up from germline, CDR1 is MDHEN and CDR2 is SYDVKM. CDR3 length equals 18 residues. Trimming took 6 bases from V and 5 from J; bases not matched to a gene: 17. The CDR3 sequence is CASSLYGTQGASTGELFF. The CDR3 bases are TGTGCCAGCAGCCTCTACGGGACTCAGGGGGCAAGTACCGGGGAGCTGTTTTTT.

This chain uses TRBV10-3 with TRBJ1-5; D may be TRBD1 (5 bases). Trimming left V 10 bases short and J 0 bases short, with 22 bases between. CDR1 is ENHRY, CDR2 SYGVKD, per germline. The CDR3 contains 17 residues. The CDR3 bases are TGTGCCAGCTCCGGGACGGGGACGGGGGGTAGCAATCAGCCCCAGCATTTT. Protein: CASSGTGTGGSNQPQHF.

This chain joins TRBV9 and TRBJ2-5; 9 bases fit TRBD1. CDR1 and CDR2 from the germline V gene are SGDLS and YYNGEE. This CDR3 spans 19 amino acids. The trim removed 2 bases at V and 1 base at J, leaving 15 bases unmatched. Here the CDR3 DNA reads TGTGCCAGCAGCGTGGCCTTGTTTACCACAGGGGGCCTCCAAGAGACCCAGTACTTC. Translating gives CASSVALFTTGGLQETQYF.

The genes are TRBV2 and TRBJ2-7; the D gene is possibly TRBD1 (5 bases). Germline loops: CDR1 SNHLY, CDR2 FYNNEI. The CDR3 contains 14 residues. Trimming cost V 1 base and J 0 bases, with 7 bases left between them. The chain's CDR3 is CASSEGQSSYEQYF. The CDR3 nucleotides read TGTGCCAGCAGTGAAGGACAGAGCTCCTACGAGCAGTACTTC.

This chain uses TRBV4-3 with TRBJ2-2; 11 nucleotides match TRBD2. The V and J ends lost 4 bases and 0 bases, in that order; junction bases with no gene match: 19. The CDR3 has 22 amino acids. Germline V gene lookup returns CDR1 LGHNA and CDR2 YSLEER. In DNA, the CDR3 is TGCGCCAGCAGCCCGAGGGTAGCGGGAGGGCCCCCCTATAGAACGAACACCGGGGAGCTGTTTTTT. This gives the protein CASSPRVAGGPPYRTNTGELFF.

CDR3 amino acids: CASSLRSNYGYTF. In DNA, the CDR3 is TGTGCCAGCAGTTTACGCAGTAACTATGGCTACACCTTC. The gene calls are TRBV27 and TRBJ1-2; no firm D call. CDR1 MNHEY and CDR2 SMNVEV come from the germline V gene (reference sequence). The V end lost 2 bases, the J end lost 1 base, and 5 bases lay between the germline ends. The CDR3 covers 13 residues.

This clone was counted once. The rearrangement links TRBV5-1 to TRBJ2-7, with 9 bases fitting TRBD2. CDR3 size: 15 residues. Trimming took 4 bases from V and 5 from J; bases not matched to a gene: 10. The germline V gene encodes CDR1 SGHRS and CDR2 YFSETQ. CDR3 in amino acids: CASSHKREAVDEQYF. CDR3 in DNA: TGCGCCAGCAGCCATAAGCGGGAGGCTGTCGACGAGCAGTACTTC. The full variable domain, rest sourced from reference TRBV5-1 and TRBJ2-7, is KAGVTQTPRYLIKTRGQQVTLSCSPISGHRSVSWYQQTPGQGLQFLFEYFSETQRNKGNFPGRFSGRQFSNSRSEMNVSTLELGDSALYLCASSHKREAVDEQYFGPGTRLTVT.

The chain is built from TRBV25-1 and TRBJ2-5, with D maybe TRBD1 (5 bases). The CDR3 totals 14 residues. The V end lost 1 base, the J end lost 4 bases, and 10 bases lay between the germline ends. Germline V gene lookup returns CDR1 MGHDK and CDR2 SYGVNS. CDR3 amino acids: CASSESDISETQYF. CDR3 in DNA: TGTGCCAGCAGTGAATCGGACATTTCAGAGACCCAGTACTTC.

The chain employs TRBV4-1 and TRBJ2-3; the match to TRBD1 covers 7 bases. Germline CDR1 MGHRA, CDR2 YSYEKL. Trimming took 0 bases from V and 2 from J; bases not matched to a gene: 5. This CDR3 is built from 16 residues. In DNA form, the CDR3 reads TGCGCCAGCAGCCAAGAACAGGGACAGATCACAGATACGCAGTATTTT. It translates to CASSQEQGQITDTQYF.